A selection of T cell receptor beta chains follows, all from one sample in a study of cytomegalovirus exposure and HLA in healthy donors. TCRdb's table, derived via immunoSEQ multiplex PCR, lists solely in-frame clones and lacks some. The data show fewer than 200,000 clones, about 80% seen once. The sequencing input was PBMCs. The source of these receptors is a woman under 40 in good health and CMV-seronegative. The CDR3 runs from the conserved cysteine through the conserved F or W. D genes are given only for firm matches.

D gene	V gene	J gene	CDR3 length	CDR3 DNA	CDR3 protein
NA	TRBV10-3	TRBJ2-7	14	TGTGCCATCAGTGAGTCTGTCAGGGCCCACGAGCAGTACTTC	CAISESVRAHEQYF
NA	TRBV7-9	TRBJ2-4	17	TGTGCCAGCAGCTTAGCCCGGGGTCGCGGCTCCAAAAACATTCAGTACTTC	CASSLARGRGSKNIQYF
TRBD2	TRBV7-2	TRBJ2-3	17	TGTGCCAGCAGCTTAACCAGTCCGGGACTAGCGGGAGGGTCGCAGTATTTT	CASSLTSPGLAGGSQYF
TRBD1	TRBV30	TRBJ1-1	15	TGTGCCTGGAGTCCAGCTCGACAGGGGGTTCCTGAAGCTTTCTTT	CAWSPARQGVPEAFF
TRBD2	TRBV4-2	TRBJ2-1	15	TGTGCCAGCAGCCCATGGCGCGGGAGATACAATGAGCAGTTCTTC	CASSPWRGRYNEQFF
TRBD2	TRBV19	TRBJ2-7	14	TGTGCCAGTAGTCGGACTAGCGGGAGCTACGAGCAGTACTTC	CASSRTSGSYEQYF
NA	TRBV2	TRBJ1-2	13	TGTGCCAGCAGCTCACAGGGTTACGATGGCTACACCTTC	CASSSQGYDGYTF
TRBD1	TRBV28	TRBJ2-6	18	TGTGCCAGCAGCCCCGGGACAGGCGCACTCTCTGGGGCCAACGTCCTGACTTTC	CASSPGTGALSGANVLTF
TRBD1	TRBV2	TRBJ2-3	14	TGTGCCTCCAAGGGACAGTCTAGCACAGATACGCAGTATTTT	CASKGQSSTDTQYF
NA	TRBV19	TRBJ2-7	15	TGTGCCAGTATGGTAACCGGTGAGAATTCCTACGAGCAGTACTTC	CASMVTGENSYEQYF
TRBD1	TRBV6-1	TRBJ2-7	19	TGTGCCAGCAGTGAAGCGGGTATGGGACAGGGGGCGAGCTCCTACGAGCAGTACTTC	CASSEAGMGQGASSYEQYF
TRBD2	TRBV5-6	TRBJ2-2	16	TGTGCCAGCAGCTTGTTCAGCGGGGGGAACACCGGGGAGCTGTTTTTT	CASSLFSGGNTGELFF
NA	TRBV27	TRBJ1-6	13	TGTGCCAGCAACAATAACAGGGATTCACCCCTCCACTTT	CASNNNRDSPLHF
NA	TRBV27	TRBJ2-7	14	TGTGCCAGCAGTCGGACGGAGGGGTCCTACGAGCAGTACTTC	CASSRTEGSYEQYF
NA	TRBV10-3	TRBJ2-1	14	TGTGCCATCCGACGGGGGGCGGGATACAATGAGCAGTTCTTC	CAIRRGAGYNEQFF
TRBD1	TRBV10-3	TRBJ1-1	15	TGTGCCATCAGTGAGTCAACAGGGACAGGCTTTGAAGCTTTCTTT	CAISESTGTGFEAFF
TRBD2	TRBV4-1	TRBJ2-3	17	TGCGCCAGCAGCCCAGGAAATAGCGGGCCTAGCACAGATACGCAGTATTTT	CASSPGNSGPSTDTQYF
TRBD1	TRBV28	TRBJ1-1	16	TGTGCCAGCAGTTTCACCAGACAGGGCAAGAACACTGAAGCTTTCTTT	CASSFTRQGKNTEAFF
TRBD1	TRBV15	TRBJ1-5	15	TGTGCCACCAGCAGCCCGGGACAGGCCTATCAGCCCCAGCATTTT	CATSSPGQAYQPQHF
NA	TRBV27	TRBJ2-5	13	TGTGCCAGCAGACCACACGGGTTCGAGACCCAGTACTTC	CASRPHGFETQYF
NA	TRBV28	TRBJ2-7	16	TGTGCCAGCAACGCGGGACAGGGTGCGGGGGGCCTCGAGCAGTACTTC	CASNAGQGAGGLEQYF
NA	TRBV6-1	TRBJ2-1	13	TGTGCCAGCAGTGCTCCCGGTAGGGGGGAGCAGTTCTTC	CASSAPGRGEQFF
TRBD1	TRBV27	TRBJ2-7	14	TGTGCCAGCAGCTTGACAGGGGGTTCCTACGAGCAGTACTTC	CASSLTGGSYEQYF
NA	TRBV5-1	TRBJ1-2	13	TGCGCCAGCAGCCTGGCCGGGGAAGTGGGCTACACCTTC	CASSLAGEVGYTF